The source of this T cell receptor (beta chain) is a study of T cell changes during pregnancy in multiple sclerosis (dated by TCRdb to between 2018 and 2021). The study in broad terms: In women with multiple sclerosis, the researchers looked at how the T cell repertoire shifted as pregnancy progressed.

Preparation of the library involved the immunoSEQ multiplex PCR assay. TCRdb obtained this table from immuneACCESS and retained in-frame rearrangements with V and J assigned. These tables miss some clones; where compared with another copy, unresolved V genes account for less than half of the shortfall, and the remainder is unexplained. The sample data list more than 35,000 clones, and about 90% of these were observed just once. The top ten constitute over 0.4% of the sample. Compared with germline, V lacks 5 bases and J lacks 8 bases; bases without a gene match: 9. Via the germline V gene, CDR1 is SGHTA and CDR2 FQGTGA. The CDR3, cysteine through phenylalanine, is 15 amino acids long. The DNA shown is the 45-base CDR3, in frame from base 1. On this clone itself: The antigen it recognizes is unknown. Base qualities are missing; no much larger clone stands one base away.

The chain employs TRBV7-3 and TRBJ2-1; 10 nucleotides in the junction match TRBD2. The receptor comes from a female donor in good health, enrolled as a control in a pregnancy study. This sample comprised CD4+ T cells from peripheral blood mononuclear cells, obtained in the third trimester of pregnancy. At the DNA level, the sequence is TGTGCCAGCAGCACGGGACTAGCGACGGTCCATGAGCAGTTCTTC. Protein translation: CASSTGLATVHEQFF.